One and the same sample provided the 21 T cell receptor beta chains below, sequenced in a study of memory CD4+ T cells and cytomegalovirus serostatus. Data came from immunoSEQ multiplex PCR; TCRdb stores just in-frame clones and leaves some out. Of about 44,000 clones listed, 79% are singletons. Single viable CD3+CD4+CD8-CD45RO+ cells were sorted as the memory CD4+ T cells. Source material: memory CD4+ T cells from blood. The receptor source for this set is an adult in good health and CMV-seronegative.

The chain has TRBV5-4 and TRBJ1-1; a weak D match, TRBD1 (5 bases). Germline CDR1 SGHNT, CDR2 YYREEE (reference sequence). Trimming cost V 0 bases and J 5 bases, with 11 bases left between them. The CDR3 covers 14 residues. CDR3 sequence (DNA): TGTGCCAGCAGCTTGGGGCAGGGCCGAACTGAAGCTTTCTTT. Protein: CASSLGQGRTEAFF.

The chain has TRBV11-3 and TRBJ2-7; D not resolved. This CDR3 region has 12 residues. Germline V gene data show CDR1 as SGHNT and CDR2 as YENEEA. Trimming cost V 4 bases and J 4 bases, with 8 bases left between them. DNA for the CDR3: TGTGCCAGCAGCTCTTCAGATTACGAGCAGTACTTC. Encoded protein: CASSSSDYEQYF. The full variable domain, its missing parts supplied by reference TRBV11-3 and TRBJ2-7, is EAGVVQSPRYKIIEKKQPVAFWCNPISGHNTLYWYLQNLGQGPELLIRYENEEAVDDSQLPKDRFSAERLKGVDSTLKIQPAELGDSAVYLCASSSSDYEQYFGPGTRLTVT.

This rearrangement joins TRBV29-1 to TRBJ2-7, with 9 bases matching TRBD1. Germline values: CDR1 SQVTM, CDR2 ANQGSEA. Losses at the gene ends were 7 bases for V and 3 bases for J; bases not matched to a gene: 7. The length of the CDR3 is 13 residues. DNA of the CDR3: TGCAGCGCAGATACGGGACAGGGCTACGAGCAGTACTTC. Its translation is CSADTGQGYEQYF.

Only a few counts were recorded for this clone. The chain employs TRBV7-8 and TRBJ1-2; TRBD1 matches 8 bases. The germline V gene encodes CDR1 SGHVS and CDR2 FQNEAQ. The CDR3 loop spans 14 amino acids. Trimming removed 5 bases from V and 6 bases from J; junction bases left unmatched: 8. The DNA for the CDR3 is TGTGCCAGCAGCCACCGGACAGGGTGGGATGGCTACACCTTC. Translated: CASSHRTGWDGYTF.

J is TRBJ2-1 and V is TRBV5-1; possible D gene TRBD2, 6 bases. This CDR3 spans 16 amino acids. V lost 4 bases, J lost 2 bases, and 16 bases lay in between. Looked up from germline, CDR1 is SGHRS and CDR2 is YFSETQ. CDR3 nucleotides: TGCGCCAGCAGCCCGGTTAGCGGCGAGCCCTACAATGAGCAGTTCTTC. This translates into CASSPVSGEPYNEQFF.

J is TRBJ1-4 and V is TRBV19, with a weak D call TRBD1 (6 bases). The CDR3 totals 15 residues. Germline-derived CDR1 and CDR2 are LNHDA and SQIVND (reference sequence). Deletions cut 3 bases from V and 5 bases from J, with 13 bases between. CDR3: CASSIWGASNEKLFF. The CDR3 nucleotides read TGTGCCAGTAGTATTTGGGGGGCAAGCAATGAAAAACTGTTTTTT. The complete variable domain, with remaining parts taken from reference TRBV19 and TRBJ1-4, reads DGGITQSPKYLFRKEGQNVTLSCEQNLNHDAMYWYRQDPGQGLRLIYYSQIVNDFQKGDIAEGYSVSREKKESFPLTVTSAQKNPTAFYLCASSIWGASNEKLFFGSGTQLSVL.

This CDR3 reads CASSAQRPYGYTF. DNA of the CDR3: TGTGCCAGCAGTGCCCAGAGACCCTATGGCTACACCTTC. The V call is TRBV2, the J call TRBJ1-2; no reliable D call. Trimming took 4 bases from V and 4 from J, leaving 10 bases between them. Germline CDR1 and CDR2: SNHLY and FYNNEI. The CDR3 consists of 13 residues.

The genes are TRBV6-1 and TRBJ1-1, with 7 bases identical to TRBD1. CDR1 is MNHNS and CDR2 is SASEGT in the germline V gene. Germline trimming cut 4 bases from V and 6 bases from J; bases unmatched to any gene: 8. This CDR3 spans 14 amino acids. CDR3 sequence: CASSVDRANAEAFF. In DNA form, the CDR3 reads TGTGCCAGCAGTGTTGACAGGGCCAACGCTGAAGCTTTCTTT.

The rearrangement joins TRBV19 to TRBJ1-2; D gene unclear. V was pared by 2 bases and J by 0 bases, with 10 bases between. The germline gives CDR1 LNHDA, CDR2 SQIVND (reference sequence). This CDR3 spans 15 amino acids. This chain's CDR3 is CASSIRQKTNYGYTF. Here the CDR3 DNA reads TGTGCCAGTAGTATACGCCAGAAAACTAACTATGGCTACACCTTC.

The CDR3 loop reads CASSEGAGSINEQYF. In nucleotides, the CDR3 is TGTGCCAGCAGTGAAGGTGCGGGATCAATCAACGAGCAGTACTTC. V is TRBV6-1 and J is TRBJ2-7; D may be TRBD2 (6 bases). The V gene lost 1 base and the J gene lost 5 bases, with 15 bases spanning the gap. The CDR3 covers 15 residues. Germline CDR1 is MNHNS and CDR2 is SASEGT.

This sequence joins TRBV2 and TRBJ2-7, with 11 bases lining up with TRBD1. Trimming took 6 bases from V and 4 from J; bases not matched to a gene: 5. The CDR3 sequence is 14 residues long. Germline CDR1 SNHLY, CDR2 FYNNEI. The CDR3 loop reads CASRAGTGGYEQYF. In DNA, the CDR3 is TGTGCCAGCAGAGCCGGGACAGGGGGATACGAGCAGTACTTC.

The chain recombines TRBV5-4 with TRBJ2-7; tentatively, D is TRBD1 (6 bases). This CDR3 contains 13 residues. Germline CDR1 is SGHNT and CDR2 is YYREEE (reference sequence). Trimming pared 4 bases from V and 7 bases from J, leaving 15 bases between. The CDR3 DNA reads TGTGCCAGCAGCGCGGTAAAACAGGGTGAGCAGTACTTC. Translated, it gives CASSAVKQGEQYF.

The J gene is TRBJ1-5, the V gene TRBV19, with D uncertain. The CDR3 loop spans 14 amino acids. V was trimmed by 0 bases and J by 4 bases, leaving 7 bases between them. The germline V gene has CDR1 LNHDA and CDR2 SQIVND (reference sequence). The DNA of the CDR3 is TGTGCCAGTAGTATAGATCACGGGAATCAGCCCCAGCATTTT. Its translation: CASSIDHGNQPQHF. Using reference TRBV19 and TRBJ1-5 for the parts outside the CDR3, the full variable domain is DGGITQSPKYLFRKEGQNVTLSCEQNLNHDAMYWYRQDPGQGLRLIYYSQIVNDFQKGDIAEGYSVSREKKESFPLTVTSAQKNPTAFYLCASSIDHGNQPQHFGDGTRLSIL.

V gene TRBV29-1 combines with J gene TRBJ2-7; the D gene is possibly TRBD2 (5 bases). V was pared by 8 bases and J by 4 bases, with 12 bases between. CDR1 SQVTM and CDR2 ANQGSEA come from the germline V gene. This CDR3 region has 11 residues. CDR3 DNA sequence: TGCAGCTTTTTGGGAGATTACGAGCAGTACTTC. Translating it yields CSFLGDYEQYF.

This chain links TRBV5-1 with TRBJ2-3; TRBD1 matches 8 bases. Germline values: CDR1 SGHRS, CDR2 YFSETQ. V lost 2 bases, J lost 5 bases, and 4 bases stayed unmatched. CDR3 length: 14 amino acids. The CDR3: CASSFGQGRDTQYF. The CDR3 DNA reads TGCGCCAGCAGCTTCGGACAGGGTAGAGATACGCAGTATTTT.

The J gene is TRBJ1-4, the V gene TRBV12-5; unclear D gene. Germline loops: CDR1 LGHNT, CDR2 FRNRAP. The ends were cut back, 3 bases at V and 6 bases at J, with 8 bases in the middle. The CDR3 is made up of 13 amino acids. The CDR3 reads CASGFSDYEKLFF. The CDR3, as DNA: TGTGCTAGTGGTTTTTCGGACTATGAAAAACTGTTTTTT.

The V call is TRBV6-1, the J call TRBJ2-7, with TRBD2 matching over 13 bases. With 3 bases clipped from V and 7 bases from J, the junction kept 15 bases outside the gene matches. CDR1 is MNHNS, CDR2 SASEGT, per germline. CDR3 length: 18 residues. Here the CDR3 reads CASSDTSGRARRSGEQYF. Here the CDR3 DNA reads TGTGCCAGCAGTGACACTAGCGGGAGGGCCCGGAGATCCGGGGAGCAGTACTTC.

The chain recombines TRBV19 with TRBJ1-1, with a possible D match to TRBD1 (5 bases). CDR3 length: 14 amino acids. The V end was cut by 6 bases, the J end by 4 bases, with 15 bases between. CDR1 is LNHDA and CDR2 is SQIVND in the germline V gene (reference sequence). The CDR3: CASRMGPRATEAFF. CDR3 nucleotide sequence: TGTGCCAGTAGGATGGGGCCAAGGGCCACTGAAGCTTTCTTT.

V and J are TRBV18 and TRBJ1-2; TRBD1 agrees at 8 bases. Trimming took 4 bases from V and 2 from J; bases not matched to a gene: 9. Germline V CDR1 and CDR2: KGHSH, LQKENI. The CDR3 runs to 16 residues. The CDR3 reads CASSQSDRAWNYGYTF. The CDR3 nucleotides are TGTGCCAGCTCACAATCGGACAGGGCCTGGAACTATGGCTACACCTTC. The full variable domain, in which reference TRBV18 and TRBJ1-2 provide the parts outside the CDR3, is NAGVMQNPRHLVRRRGQEARLRCSPMKGHSHVYWYRQLPEEGLKFMVYLQKENIIDESGMPKERFSAEFPKEGPSILRIQQVVRGDSAAYFCASSQSDRAWNYGYTFGSGTRLTVV.

This clone appeared a few times. This chain connects TRBV12-5 to TRBJ1-3; TRBD1 is a possible D gene (5 bases). This CDR3 is built from 15 residues. The germline gives CDR1 LGHNT, CDR2 FRNRAP. Trimming cost V 1 base and J 7 bases, with 14 bases left between them. Here the CDR3 reads CASGLGTSLGNTIYF. DNA for the CDR3: TGTGCTAGTGGTTTGGGGACAAGTCTAGGCAACACCATATATTTT.

The chain links TRBV6-6 to TRBJ1-1; the D is unclear. The CDR3 consists of 13 residues. V shed 2 bases and J shed 0 bases, with 4 bases lying between them. CDR1 is MNHNY and CDR2 is SVGAGI in the germline V gene (reference sequence). This CDR3 reads CASSYSLNTEAFF. In nucleotides, the CDR3 is TGTGCCAGCAGTTACAGCCTGAACACTGAAGCTTTCTTT.